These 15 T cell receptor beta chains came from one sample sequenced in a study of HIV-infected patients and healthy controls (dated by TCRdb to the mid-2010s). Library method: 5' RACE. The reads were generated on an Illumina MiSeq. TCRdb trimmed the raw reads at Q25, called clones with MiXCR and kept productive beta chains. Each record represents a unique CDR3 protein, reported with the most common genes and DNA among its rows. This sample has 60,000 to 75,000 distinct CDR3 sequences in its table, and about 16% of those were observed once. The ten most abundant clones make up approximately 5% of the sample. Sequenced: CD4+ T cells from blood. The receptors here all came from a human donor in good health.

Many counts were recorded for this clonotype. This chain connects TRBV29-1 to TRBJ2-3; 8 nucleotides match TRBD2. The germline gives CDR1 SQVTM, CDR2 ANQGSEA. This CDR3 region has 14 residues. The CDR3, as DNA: TGCACCAGCATGACAGCGGGAGGCACAGATACGCAGTATTTT. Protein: CTSMTAGGTDTQYF.

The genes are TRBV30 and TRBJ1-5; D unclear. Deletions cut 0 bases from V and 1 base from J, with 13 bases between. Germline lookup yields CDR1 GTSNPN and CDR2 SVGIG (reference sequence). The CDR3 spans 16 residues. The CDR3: CAWSVKDSWSNQPQHF. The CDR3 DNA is TGTGCCTGGAGTGTGAAGGACTCTTGGAGCAATCAGCCCCAGCATTTT.

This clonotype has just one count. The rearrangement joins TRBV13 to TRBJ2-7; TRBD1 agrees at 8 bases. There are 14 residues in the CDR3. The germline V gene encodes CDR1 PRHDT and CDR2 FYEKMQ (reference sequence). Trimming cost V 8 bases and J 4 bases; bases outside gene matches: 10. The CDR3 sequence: CASGRDRFVYEQYF. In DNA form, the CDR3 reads TGTGCCAGCGGCCGGGACAGGTTCGTTTACGAGCAGTACTTC.

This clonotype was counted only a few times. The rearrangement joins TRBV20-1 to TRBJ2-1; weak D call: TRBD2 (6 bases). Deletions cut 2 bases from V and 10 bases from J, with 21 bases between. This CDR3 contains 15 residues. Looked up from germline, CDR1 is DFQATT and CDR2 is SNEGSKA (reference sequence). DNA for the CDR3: TGCAGTGCTAGACACAAACTAGCAGAGTTGGGCGAGCAGTTCTTC. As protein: CSARHKLAELGEQFF.

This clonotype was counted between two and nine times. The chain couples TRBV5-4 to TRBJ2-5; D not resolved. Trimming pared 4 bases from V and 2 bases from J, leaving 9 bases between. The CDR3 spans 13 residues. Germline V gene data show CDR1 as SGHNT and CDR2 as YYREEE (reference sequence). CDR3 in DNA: TGTGCCAGCAGCGCTCGGATTCAAGAGACCCAGTACTTC. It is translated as CASSARIQETQYF.

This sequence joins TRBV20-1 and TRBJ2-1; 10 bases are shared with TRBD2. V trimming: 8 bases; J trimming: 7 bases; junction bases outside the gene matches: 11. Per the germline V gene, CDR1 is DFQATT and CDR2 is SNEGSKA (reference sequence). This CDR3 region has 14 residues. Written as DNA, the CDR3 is TGCAGTACAGCAAGCGGGAGGGTTAGTAATGAGCAGTTCTTC. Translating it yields CSTASGRVSNEQFF.

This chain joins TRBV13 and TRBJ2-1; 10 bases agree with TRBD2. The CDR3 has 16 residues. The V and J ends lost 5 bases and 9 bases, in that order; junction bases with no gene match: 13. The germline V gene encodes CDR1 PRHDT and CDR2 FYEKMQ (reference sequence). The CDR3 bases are TGTGCCAGCAGCCCTCTTAGCGGGGGGATCCGCGTTGAGCAGTTCTTC. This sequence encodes CASSPLSGGIRVEQFF.

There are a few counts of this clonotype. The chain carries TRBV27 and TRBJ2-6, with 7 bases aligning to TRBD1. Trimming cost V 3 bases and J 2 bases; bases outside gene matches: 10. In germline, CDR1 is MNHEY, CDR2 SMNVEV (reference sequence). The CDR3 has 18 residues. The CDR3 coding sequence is TGTGCCAGCAGTTTTAGCAGGGGGAGCTTCCCTGGGGCCAACGTCCTGACTTTC. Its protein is CASSFSRGSFPGANVLTF. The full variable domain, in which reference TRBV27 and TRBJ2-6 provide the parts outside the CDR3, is EAQVTQNPRYLITVTGKKLTVTCSQNMNHEYMSWYRQDPGLGLRQIYYSMNVEVTDKGDVPEGYKVSRKEKRNFPLILESPSPNQTSLYFCASSFSRGSFPGANVLTFGAGSRLTVL.

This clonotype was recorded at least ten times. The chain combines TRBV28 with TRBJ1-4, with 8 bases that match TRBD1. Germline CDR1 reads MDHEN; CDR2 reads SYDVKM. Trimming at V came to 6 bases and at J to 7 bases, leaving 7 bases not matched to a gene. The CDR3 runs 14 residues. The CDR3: CASRPGQAREKLFF. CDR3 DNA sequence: TGTGCCAGCAGACCGGGACAGGCGCGTGAAAAACTGTTTTTT.

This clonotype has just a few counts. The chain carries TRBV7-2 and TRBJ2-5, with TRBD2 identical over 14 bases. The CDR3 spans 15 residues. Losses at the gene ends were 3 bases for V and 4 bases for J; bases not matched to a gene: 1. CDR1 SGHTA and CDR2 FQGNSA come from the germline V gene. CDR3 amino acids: CASSFGLAGGETQYF. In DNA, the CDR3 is TGTGCCAGCAGCTTTGGACTAGCGGGGGGAGAGACCCAGTACTTC.

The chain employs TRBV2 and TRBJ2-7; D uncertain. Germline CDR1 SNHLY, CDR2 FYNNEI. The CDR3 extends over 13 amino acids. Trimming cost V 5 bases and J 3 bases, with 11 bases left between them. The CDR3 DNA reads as TGTGCCAGCAGTAGAGTTGCCCTCTACGAGCAGTACTTC. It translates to CASSRVALYEQYF.

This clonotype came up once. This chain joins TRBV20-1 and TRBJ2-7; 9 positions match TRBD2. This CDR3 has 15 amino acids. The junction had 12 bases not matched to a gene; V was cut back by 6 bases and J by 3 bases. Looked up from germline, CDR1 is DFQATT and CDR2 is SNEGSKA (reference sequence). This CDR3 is CSAADWEAGGYEQYF. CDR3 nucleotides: TGCAGTGCGGCGGATTGGGAAGCGGGGGGCTACGAGCAGTACTTC.

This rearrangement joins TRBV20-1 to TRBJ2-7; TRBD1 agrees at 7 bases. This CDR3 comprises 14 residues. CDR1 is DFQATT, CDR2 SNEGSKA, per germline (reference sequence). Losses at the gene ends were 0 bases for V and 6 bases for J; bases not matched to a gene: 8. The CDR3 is CSARDLGTGVEQYF. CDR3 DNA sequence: TGCAGTGCTAGAGATCTGGGTACAGGGGTCGAGCAGTACTTC.

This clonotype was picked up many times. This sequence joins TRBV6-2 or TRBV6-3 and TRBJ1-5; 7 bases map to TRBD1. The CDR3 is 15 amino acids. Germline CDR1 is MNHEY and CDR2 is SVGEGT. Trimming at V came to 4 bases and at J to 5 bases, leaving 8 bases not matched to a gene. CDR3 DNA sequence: TGTGCCAGCAGTTCTAACACAGGGGTCTATCAGCCCCAGCATTTT. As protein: CASSSNTGVYQPQHF.

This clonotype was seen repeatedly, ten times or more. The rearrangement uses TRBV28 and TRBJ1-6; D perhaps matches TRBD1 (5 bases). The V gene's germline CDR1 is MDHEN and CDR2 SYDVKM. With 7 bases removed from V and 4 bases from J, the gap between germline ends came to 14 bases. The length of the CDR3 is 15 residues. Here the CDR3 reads CASNFGGAYNSPLHF. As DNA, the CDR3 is TGTGCCAGCAACTTCGGGGGTGCTTATAATTCACCCCTCCACTTT. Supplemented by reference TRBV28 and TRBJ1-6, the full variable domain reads DVKVTQSSRYLVKRTGEKVFLECVQDMDHENMFWYRQDPGLGLRLIYFSYDVKMKEKGDIPEGYSVSREKKERFSLILESASTNQTSMYLCASNFGGAYNSPLHFGNGTRLTVT.